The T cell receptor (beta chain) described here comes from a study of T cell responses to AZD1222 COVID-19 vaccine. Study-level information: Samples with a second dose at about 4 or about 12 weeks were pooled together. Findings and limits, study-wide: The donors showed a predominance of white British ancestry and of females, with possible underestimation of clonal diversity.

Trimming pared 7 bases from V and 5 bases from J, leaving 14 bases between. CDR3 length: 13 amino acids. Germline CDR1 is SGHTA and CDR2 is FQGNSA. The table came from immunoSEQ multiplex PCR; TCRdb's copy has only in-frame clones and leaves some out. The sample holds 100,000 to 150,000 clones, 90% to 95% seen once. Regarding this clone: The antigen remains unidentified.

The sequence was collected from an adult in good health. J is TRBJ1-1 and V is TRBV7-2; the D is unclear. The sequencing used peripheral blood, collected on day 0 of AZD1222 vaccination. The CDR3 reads CASILVTSTEAFF. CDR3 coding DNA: TGTGCCAGCATCCTAGTCACGAGTACTGAAGCTTTCTTT.